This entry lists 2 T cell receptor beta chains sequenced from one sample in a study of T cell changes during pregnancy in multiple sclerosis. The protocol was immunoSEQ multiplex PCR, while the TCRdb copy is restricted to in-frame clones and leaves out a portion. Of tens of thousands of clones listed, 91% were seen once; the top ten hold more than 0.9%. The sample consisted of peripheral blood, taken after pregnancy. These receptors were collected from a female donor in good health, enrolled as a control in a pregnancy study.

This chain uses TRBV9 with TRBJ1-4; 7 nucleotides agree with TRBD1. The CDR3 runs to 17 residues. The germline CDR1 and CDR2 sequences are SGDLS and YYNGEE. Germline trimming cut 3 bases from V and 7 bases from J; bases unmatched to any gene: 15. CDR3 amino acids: CASSEPLSTGRGEKLFF. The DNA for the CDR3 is TGTGCCAGCAGCGAGCCCCTTTCGACAGGGCGAGGTGAAAAACTGTTTTTT. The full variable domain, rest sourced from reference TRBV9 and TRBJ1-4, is DSGVTQTPKHLITATGQRVTLRCSPRSGDLSVYWYQQSLDQGLQFLIQYYNGEERAKGNILERFSAQQFPDLHSELNLSSLELGDSALYFCASSEPLSTGRGEKLFFGSGTQLSVL.

CDR3 in DNA: TGTGCCAGCAGTGACGACAGGGGGCTGTACAATGAGCAGTTCTTC. This sequence encodes CASSDDRGLYNEQFF. The V call is TRBV2, the J call TRBJ2-1; 10 nucleotides line up with TRBD1. Trimming removed 3 bases from V and 4 bases from J; junction bases left unmatched: 3. Germline V CDR1 and CDR2: SNHLY, FYNNEI. The CDR3 sequence is 15 residues long. Full variable domain (outside the CDR3, taken from reference TRBV2 and TRBJ2-1): EPEVTQTPSHQVTQMGQEVILRCVPISNHLYFYWYRQILGQKVEFLVSFYNNEISEKSEIFDDQFSVERPDGSNFTLKIRSTKLEDSAMYFCASSDDRGLYNEQFFGPGTRLTVL.